This is a list of T cell receptor beta chains from one sample in a study of T-cell memory formation after mild COVID-19. TCRdb passed the 5' RACE reads through MiXCR, listing each CDR3 protein once. This table holds 150,000 to 200,000 distinct CDR3 sequences, 14% found once. Sample: PBMCs or a T cell subset sorted from them (not recorded which). Receptor source: an adult woman who had mild COVID-19 (a few samples of this study predate the infection). Cell type and time point are not known. Both conserved end residues are trimmed from each CDR3.

V,J,CDR3
TRBV30,TRBJ2-2,AQGGNTGELF
TRBV20-1,TRBJ1-2,SATGQGYGYT
TRBV7-9,TRBJ1-2,ASSLGTARFYGYT
TRBV5-1,TRBJ2-7,ASSKGSAYEQY
TRBV16,TRBJ2-1,ASERRNEQF
TRBV29-1,TRBJ1-1,SVRYRMDTEAF
TRBV6-5,TRBJ1-2,ASSYTVLDRGRNYGYT
TRBV6-2/TRBV6-3,TRBJ1-2,ASSQGVGYT
TRBV5-1,TRBJ2-4,ASSSTGENIQY
TRBV12-3/TRBV12-4,TRBJ2-7,ASSPAGTGFLYEQY
TRBV25-1,TRBJ2-7,ASSESRPGSGEQY
TRBV5-1,TRBJ2-7,ASSLGFVDEQY
TRBV20-1,TRBJ2-5,SASLAGTQETQY
TRBV6-4,TRBJ2-1,ASSDIGVEQF
TRBV12-3/TRBV12-4,TRBJ2-2,ASTWGAGNTGELF
TRBV20-1,TRBJ2-3,SARDTLAGIAQY